This T cell receptor beta chain emerged from a study of early T cells in non-severe SARS-CoV-2 infection. General study findings and limits: In VDJdb matching, anti-spike CD8 responses were favored while private and CD4 specificities went missing.

Trimming removed 5 bases at V and 8 bases at J, with 21 bases between. This CDR3 has 16 residues. The germline CDR1 and CDR2 sequences are MGHRA and YSYEKL. Attachment of unique molecular identifiers to individual cDNA molecules was performed. TCRdb re-derived calls from the 5' RACE reads in MiXCR, one entry per CDR3 protein. The sample lists 75,000 to 100,000 distinct CDR3 sequences, 11% to 15% occurring once. As regards this clonotype: Antigen: not known.

This chain joins TRBV4-1 and TRBJ2-2; TRBD1 might be the D (5 bases). The TCR originated in an adult who was a healthcare worker with PCR-confirmed SARS-CoV-2 infection or an uninfected control (not recorded which). Sequencing was performed on whole blood. The CDR3 nucleotides read TGCGCCAGCAGCTTCCAGGGTTTACCCCCCGGGGGGGAGCTGTTTTTT. This codes for CASSFQGLPPGGELFF.